One and the same sample provided the 17 T cell receptor beta chains below, sequenced in a study of CD8 T cells in ankylosing spondylitis. MiXCR, applied by TCRdb to the 5' RACE reads, yields one record per CDR3 protein. There are around 130,000 distinct CDR3 sequences in the sample; approximately 9.7% occur only once, and approximately 3.4% lies in the top ten. Sequencing input: blood, either unsorted or a sorted T cell fraction (not recorded which). These receptors were obtained from a male donor with ankylosing spondylitis or in good health (not recorded which).

This clonotype was counted ten times or more. The chain links TRBV20-1 to TRBJ1-1; D uncertain. V lost 3 bases and J lost 11, with 13 bases in between. This CDR3 has 11 amino acids. From germline, CDR1 is DFQATT and CDR2 SNEGSKA (reference sequence). CDR3 sequence: CSARILLRAFF. The CDR3 DNA reads as TGCAGTGCTAGGATCCTCTTGCGGGCTTTCTTT.

This clonotype was seen only a few times. This chain links TRBV11-2 with TRBJ2-5; possibly TRBD1 for D (5 bases). The germline V gene has CDR1 SGHAT and CDR2 FQNNGV. The CDR3 extends over 18 amino acids. Deletions cut 4 bases from V and 1 base from J, with 22 bases between. Here the CDR3 DNA reads TGTGCCAGCAGCTCCAGAGTAGGGGTTGGTTTTTCCCAAGAGACCCAGTACTTC. Its protein is CASSSRVGVGFSQETQYF.

This clonotype showed up many times. The J gene is TRBJ2-1, the V gene TRBV28; TRBD2 matches at 9 bases. CDR1 MDHEN and CDR2 SYDVKM come from the germline V gene. V shed 5 bases and J 13 bases; nucleotides not matched to a gene: 6. The CDR3 spans 12 residues. CDR3 protein: CASSALLAGQFF. In DNA, the CDR3 is TGTGCCAGCAGTGCACTACTAGCGGGTCAGTTCTTC.

This clonotype was seen ten or more times. V is TRBV7-2 and J is TRBJ2-5; D ambiguous. Germline V lookup: CDR1 SGHTA, CDR2 FQGNSA. V shed 1 base and J shed 5 bases, with 17 bases lying between them. This CDR3 has 16 residues. CDR3 in amino acids: CASSLGAVQMGETQYF. CDR3 sequence (DNA): TGTGCCAGCAGCTTAGGGGCAGTCCAGATGGGGGAGACCCAGTACTTC.

This clonotype was seen ten or more times. This sequence joins TRBV7-9 and TRBJ1-5, with D hard to call. Trimming left V 5 bases short and J 5 bases short, with 10 bases between. Germline V gives CDR1 SEHNR, CDR2 FQNEAQ (reference sequence). The CDR3 has 13 amino acids. The CDR3 sequence: CASSGLGDQPQHF. The CDR3 nucleotides read TGTGCCAGCAGCGGTCTTGGGGATCAGCCCCAGCATTTT.

This clonotype was seen ten or more times. This chain joins TRBV5-1 and TRBJ1-6, with D tentatively TRBD1 (6 bases). V lost 4 bases, J lost 0 bases, and 14 bases lay in between. The germline V gene encodes CDR1 SGHRS and CDR2 YFSETQ. The CDR3 covers 17 residues. CDR3 in amino acids: CASSRQASASYNSPLHF. The CDR3 DNA sequence: TGCGCCAGCAGCCGACAGGCTTCGGCCTCCTATAATTCACCCCTCCACTTT.

V usage is TRBV18 and J usage is TRBJ2-5; weak D call: TRBD2 (7 bases). Trimming left V 3 bases short and J 2 bases short, with 13 bases between. The CDR3 runs 15 residues. Germline assignment: CDR1 KGHSH and CDR2 LQKENI. The CDR3 region is CASSPVGGRQETQYF. The CDR3 DNA is TGTGCCAGCTCACCGGTCGGGGGGCGACAAGAGACCCAGTACTTC. Full variable domain (outside the CDR3, taken from reference TRBV18 and TRBJ2-5): NAGVMQNPRHLVRRRGQEARLRCSPMKGHSHVYWYRQLPEEGLKFMVYLQKENIIDESGMPKERFSAEFPKEGPSILRIQQVVRGDSAAYFCASSPVGGRQETQYFGPGTRLLVL.

This clonotype was recorded many times. This chain connects TRBV7-2 to TRBJ2-5, with D unresolved. CDR3 length equals 14 residues. V was clipped by 3 bases and J by 5 bases, with 13 bases between them. The V gene's germline CDR1 is SGHTA and CDR2 FQGNSA. The CDR3 DNA reads as TGTGCCAGCAGCTTTTTTAACAATCGGGAGACCCAGTACTTC. This codes for CASSFFNNRETQYF.

This clonotype has ten or more counts. The gene calls are TRBV20-1 and TRBJ2-3; D gene uncertain. The CDR3 runs 13 residues. In germline, CDR1 is DFQATT, CDR2 SNEGSKA (reference sequence). Deletions cut 6 bases from V and 5 bases from J, with 15 bases between. The CDR3 coding sequence is TGCAGTGCCCGAACCGAGATAAGAGATACGCAGTATTTT. It translates to CSARTEIRDTQYF.

The chain recombines TRBV20-1 with TRBJ2-3; D gene ambiguous. The CDR3 runs to 14 residues. Germline V gene sequence: CDR1 DFQATT, CDR2 SNEGSKA (reference sequence). V lost 6 bases and J lost 2, with 15 bases in between. The CDR3, as DNA: TGCAGTGCCCGGACCATCCAACTCACAGATACGCAGTATTTT. Translated: CSARTIQLTDTQYF.

This clonotype has just a few counts. The chain recombines TRBV12-3 or TRBV12-4 with TRBJ2-7; TRBD2 agrees at 10 bases. The V gene end was trimmed by 6 bases and the J gene end by 2 bases; junction bases not matched to a gene: 7. The CDR3 spans 15 residues. The CDR3, as DNA: TGTGCCAGCAGCAAGGGACTAGCGCTTACCTACGAGCAGTACTTC. As protein: CASSKGLALTYEQYF.

This clonotype has a count of ten or more. The chain joins TRBV29-1 to TRBJ1-1; D gene uncertain. Germline CDR1 is SQVTM and CDR2 is ANQGSEA. Trimming left V 7 bases short and J 1 base short, with 13 bases between. The CDR3 covers 13 residues. The CDR3 reads CSASTAWNTEAFF. The CDR3, as DNA: TGCAGCGCCAGCACGGCCTGGAACACTGAAGCTTTCTTT.

This clonotype has ten or more counts. The gene calls are TRBV5-1 and TRBJ1-1; possibly TRBD1 for D (6 bases). CDR3 size: 19 residues. CDR1 is SGHRS and CDR2 is YFSETQ in the germline V gene. Trimming shortened V by 0 bases and J by 1 base, and 22 bases separated the two germline ends. CDR3 residues: CASSLGYFNRGHKNTEAFF. CDR3 coding DNA: TGCGCCAGCAGCTTGGGGTATTTCAACCGGGGACACAAGAACACTGAAGCTTTCTTT. Full variable domain (rest looked up from reference TRBV5-1 and TRBJ1-1): KAGVTQTPRYLIKTRGQQVTLSCSPISGHRSVSWYQQTPGQGLQFLFEYFSETQRNKGNFPGRFSGRQFSNSRSEMNVSTLELGDSALYLCASSLGYFNRGHKNTEAFFGQGTRLTVV.

The V call is TRBV7-9, the J call TRBJ2-5; D unclear. The CDR3 is made up of 14 amino acids. With 5 bases removed from V and 0 bases from J, the gap between germline ends came to 10 bases. Per the germline V gene, CDR1 is SEHNR and CDR2 is FQNEAQ (reference sequence). In nucleotides, the CDR3 is TGTGCCAGCAGCGGGTGGGTGTACCAAGAGACCCAGTACTTC. This translates into CASSGWVYQETQYF.

This clonotype was recorded many times. The V call is TRBV7-9, the J call TRBJ1-2; D may be TRBD1 (5 bases). CDR1 and CDR2 (germline): SEHNR, FQNEAQ (reference sequence). Trimming shortened V by 8 bases and J by 0 bases, and 10 bases separated the two germline ends. This CDR3 has 13 amino acids. CDR3 loop: CASGQGTNYGYTF. The CDR3 DNA reads as TGTGCCAGCGGGCAGGGAACTAACTATGGCTACACCTTC. Full variable domain (outside the CDR3, taken from reference TRBV7-9 and TRBJ1-2): DTGVSQNPRHKITKRGQNVTFRCDPISEHNRLYWYRQTLGQGPEFLTYFQNEAQLEKSRLLSDRFSAERPKGSFSTLEIQRTEQGDSAMYLCASGQGTNYGYTFGSGTRLTVV.

This clonotype was counted ten times or more. The rearrangement links TRBV5-1 to TRBJ2-1; 9 bases align to TRBD2. V gave up 5 bases and J gave up 0 bases; unmatched junction bases: 6. CDR3 length: 16 residues. CDR1 is SGHRS, CDR2 YFSETQ, per germline. The CDR3 DNA follows: TGCGCCAGCAGGGGCGGGAGGGAGCCCTCCTACAATGAGCAGTTCTTC. Amino acids: CASRGGREPSYNEQFF.

Note on this clonotype: With a much larger clone just one base away, this may be a read error. The CDR3 DNA reads as TGTGCCAGCAGTAAAGGGACAGCCTACGAGCATTACTTC. It specifies CASSKGTAYEHYF. The chain is built from TRBV6-1 and TRBJ2-7, with 7 positions matching TRBD1. The CDR3 runs 13 residues. Germline values: CDR1 MNHNS, CDR2 SASEGT.